This T cell receptor beta chain was sequenced in a study of PD-1 blockade in mismatch repair-deficient tumors. Looking at the study overall: Enrolled about 2012-2016, patients had progressing, pretreated mismatch repair-deficient cancers of about twelve types. Study outcomes and limitations: Tumor-resident clones, often absent from pretreatment blood, expanded after pembrolizumab and then contracted.

Clones were sequenced by immunoSEQ multiplex PCR, and TCRdb holds only the in-frame ones, with some missing. The table shows around 120,000 clones, with 85% to 90% occurring only once. The CDR3 extends over 16 amino acids. V lost 2 bases to trimming and J lost 4 bases, with 14 bases between them. In germline, CDR1 is MNHEY, CDR2 SVGAGI. As regards this clone: Antigen specificity is unknown.

All patients were mismatch repair deficient, assessed by either PCR or immunohistochemistry. The TCR-sequenced patients were a few responders to pembrolizumab. This chain links TRBV6-5 with TRBJ2-2; D is unclear. This clonotype was sampled from an adult with mismatch repair-deficient cancer. Sequenced here: peripheral blood, sampled 44 weeks after starting pembrolizumab. The CDR3 is CASSYVTGVGTGELFF. The CDR3 coding sequence is TGTGCCAGCAGTTACGTGACTGGGGTTGGCACCGGGGAGCTGTTTTTT.